The source of this T cell receptor beta chain is a study of blood T cell repertoires in COVID-19. Study information: The United States, Italy and Spain were the sources of the acute and convalescent COVID-19 samples. Sources were T cells, B-cell-depleted T cells, or PBMCs; the material itself was cDNA or gDNA.

Authors' processing steps: Reference gene primer amplification yielded estimated nucleated cell counts. Produced via immunoSEQ multiplex PCR; TCRdb's table is partial and in-frame only. That table furnishes V, J and clone size, whereas the DNA furnished D and trimming. The sample contains 95,000 to 110,000 clones, over 60% of which appear only once. Trimming shortened V by 3 bases and J by 0 bases, and 11 bases separated the two germline ends. Germline-derived CDR1 and CDR2 are KGHSH and LQKENI. The CDR3 runs to 16 residues. The V gene is TRBV18, the J gene TRBJ1-4, with D uncertain. This TCR came from a man aged 70 or older with acute or convalescent COVID-19. Material for sequencing was peripheral blood. The CDR3 loop reads CASSPSGLATNEKLFF. CDR3 bases: TGTGCCAGCTCACCTTCCGGTCTAGCAACTAATGAAAAACTGTTTTTT.